What follows is one T cell receptor (beta chain) and its context. Antigen: not known. This entry comes from a study of cytomegalovirus exposure and HLA in healthy donors. The study, taken as a whole, reports: The sole available immune exposure information was CMV serostatus.

The donors (healthy individuals) were bone marrow donors. Donors sampled were nominally healthy, though unrecorded immune exposures were likely. V lost 4 bases, J lost 5 bases, and 14 bases stayed unmatched. This CDR3 is 17 amino acids long. In germline, CDR1 is LNHDA, CDR2 SQIVND (reference sequence). The study ran its PCR with 60 Vbeta and 13 Jbeta primers. In the authors' methods: Later work found roughly 80 million unique TCR beta chains, with some 11 million shared. TCRdb keeps only in-frame clones here, not all; method: immunoSEQ multiplex PCR. The D gene and trimming were derived from the DNA, and the V and J assignments and clone size from that table. The sample holds some 150,000 clones, approximately 80% seen once.

The sample was PBMCs. The TCR comes from a man aged 25-40 years in good health and CMV-seropositive. The rearrangement joins TRBV19 to TRBJ2-3; 8 positions match TRBD1. The CDR3 loop is CASSTGLGQGAGDTQYF. The CDR3 DNA is TGTGCCAGTAGTACAGGGCTTGGGCAGGGGGCAGGAGATACGCAGTATTTT.